This T cell receptor (beta chain) was retrieved from a study of siplizumab effects on memory and regulatory T cells. General observations from the study: Sequences below about 10^-5 frequency were poorly captured. As a result, only a minor fraction of alloreactive clones mapped to unstimulated subsets.

Comment on this clone: Its specificity is not known.

The germline V gene has CDR1 SGHRS and CDR2 YFSETQ. CDR3 length equals 13 residues. The ends were cut back, 7 bases at V and 5 bases at J, with 15 bases in the middle. Repertoires were generated with immunoSEQ multiplex PCR, while TCRdb's copy carries only in-frame clones and drops some. The repertoire has about 100,000 clones, about 90% of them found once; the top ten carry around 0.73%. What was sequenced was Tregs sorted from blood. The chain recombines TRBV5-1 with TRBJ2-5; tentatively, D is TRBD1 (6 bases). The receptor was derived from a human donor in good health. The DNA of the CDR3 is TGCGCCAGCTTTCGGACAGCCAGCGAGACCCAGTACTTC. Encoded protein: CASFRTASETQYF. The full variable domain, its missing parts supplied by reference TRBV5-1 and TRBJ2-5, is KAGVTQTPRYLIKTRGQQVTLSCSPISGHRSVSWYQQTPGQGLQFLFEYFSETQRNKGNFPGRFSGRQFSNSRSEMNVSTLELGDSALYLCASFRTASETQYFGPGTRLLVL.